This T cell receptor beta chain was recovered during a study of Graves' ophthalmopathy and Graves' hyperthyroidism. Concerning this clonotype: The antigen is undetermined. The junction departs from the called germline gene at one end, perhaps through a read error.

Presentation of ophthalmopathy in the donors involved moderate-to-severe activity, CAS ≥3, NOSPECS ≥4 and a duration under 3 months. From fresh peripheral blood, roughly 10 ml in volume, the PBMCs were obtained. Amplification of the TCR beta CDR3 regions used RNA transcripts (as template). HTBI primers were employed in first-round RT-PCR, then a second-round multiplex PCR followed. TCRdb used MiXCR to reprocess the multiplex PCR reads, holding one entry per CDR3 protein. The table includes hundreds of thousands of distinct CDR3 sequences, about 40% detected once. General observations from the study: Ophthalmopathy was separated from stable hyperthyroidism by a 13-signature model with 85% to 90% sensitivity and just under 84% specificity. Sensitivity reached roughly 70% and specificity 72.22% when the model predicted ophthalmopathy progression.

The CDR3 is 14 amino acids. In germline, CDR1 is ENHRY, CDR2 SYGVKD. This chain joins TRBV10-3 and TRBJ2-7; D is unresolved. Sequencing was done on a sample of peripheral blood. The receptor was derived from an adult man with Graves' ophthalmopathy. The CDR3 region is CASSYGANSYEQYF. The CDR3 region has the DNA TGTGCCAGCAGTTACGGCGCCAACTCCTACGAGCAGTACTTC.